A selection of T cell receptor beta chains follows, all from one sample in a study of blood T cell repertoires in COVID-19. TCRdb's table, derived via immunoSEQ multiplex PCR, lists solely in-frame clones and lacks some. The sample shows approximately 300,000 clones, approximately 90% of them seen only once. The source material was PBMCs or T cells enriched from blood (not recorded which). Receptors were obtained from a woman under 40 who had been exposed to COVID-19. Each CDR3 is given with its conserved first and last residue. D genes are given only for firm matches. The listing skips clone size in some rows; elsewhere it reads once, few, many or a size class.

clone size: NA
V gene: TRBV2
CDR3 length: 13
J gene: TRBJ1-2
D gene: NA
CDR3 DNA: TGTGCCAGCAGAGGCGGGGAAGGCTATGGCTACACCTTC
CDR3 protein: CASRGGEGYGYTF

clone size: NA
V gene: TRBV6-6
CDR3 length: 15
J gene: TRBJ1-5
D gene: NA
CDR3 DNA: TGTGGGTCGAGAATTGGACTGGCAGGGGATCAGCCCCAGCATTTT
CDR3 protein: CGSRIGLAGDQPQHF

clone size: NA
V gene: TRBV19
CDR3 length: 16
J gene: TRBJ2-1
D gene: NA
CDR3 DNA: TGTGCCAGTACCCCAGAGGGCGTGGGGGGCTACAATGAGCAGTTCTTC
CDR3 protein: CASTPEGVGGYNEQFF

clone size: NA
V gene: TRBV5-4
CDR3 length: 15
J gene: TRBJ1-2
D gene: TRBD1
CDR3 DNA: TGTGCCAGCAGTGTGATGACAGGGGCTAACTATGGCTACACCTTC
CDR3 protein: CASSVMTGANYGYTF

clone size: NA
V gene: TRBV4-1
CDR3 length: 18
J gene: TRBJ1-2
D gene: NA
CDR3 DNA: TGCGCCAGCAGCCAAGATGGTACAGGGATAGGGAGAAACTATGGCTACACCTTC
CDR3 protein: CASSQDGTGIGRNYGYTF

clone size: NA
V gene: TRBV6-5
CDR3 length: 12
J gene: TRBJ2-3
D gene: NA
CDR3 DNA: TGTGCCAGCAGTTATGGACAAAATACGCAGTATTTT
CDR3 protein: CASSYGQNTQYF

clone size: NA
V gene: TRBV6-5
CDR3 length: 14
J gene: TRBJ1-1
D gene: NA
CDR3 DNA: TGTGCCAGCAGTTACAGAGGAGTTCGCACTGAAGCTTTCTTT
CDR3 protein: CASSYRGVRTEAFF

clone size: NA
V gene: TRBV5-1
CDR3 length: 13
J gene: TRBJ1-1
D gene: NA
CDR3 DNA: TGCGCCAGCAGCTTGGCCTCTAGAACTGAAGCTTTCTTT
CDR3 protein: CASSLASRTEAFF

clone size: NA
V gene: TRBV7-8
CDR3 length: 15
J gene: TRBJ2-7
D gene: TRBD1
CDR3 DNA: TGTGCCAGCAGCTTACTCGTGGGACAGGGGTACGAGCAGTACTTC
CDR3 protein: CASSLLVGQGYEQYF

clone size: NA
V gene: TRBV7-6
CDR3 length: 15
J gene: TRBJ1-4
D gene: TRBD1
CDR3 DNA: TGTGCCAGCAGCTTAAGAGGGGGCACTAATGAAAAACTGTTTTTT
CDR3 protein: CASSLRGGTNEKLFF

clone size: NA
V gene: TRBV29-1
CDR3 length: 14
J gene: TRBJ1-5
D gene: NA
CDR3 DNA: TGCAGCGTGCGATCGGGAAGGATCAATCAGCCCCAGCATTTT
CDR3 protein: CSVRSGRINQPQHF

clone size: NA
V gene: TRBV10-3
CDR3 length: 16
J gene: TRBJ1-2
D gene: TRBD1
CDR3 DNA: TGTGCCACCACTACAGGACAGGGGTATTTCGACTATGGCTACACCTTC
CDR3 protein: CATTTGQGYFDYGYTF

clone size: NA
V gene: TRBV6-5
CDR3 length: 12
J gene: TRBJ1-1
D gene: NA
CDR3 DNA: TGTGCCACCGATCGAGGTTACACTGAAGCTTTCTTT
CDR3 protein: CATDRGYTEAFF

clone size: NA
V gene: TRBV5-4
CDR3 length: 17
J gene: TRBJ2-4
D gene: NA
CDR3 DNA: TGTGCCAGCAGCCCCGGGTCAGGGAATCAAGCCAAAAACATTCAGTACTTC
CDR3 protein: CASSPGSGNQAKNIQYF

clone size: NA
V gene: TRBV3-1/TRBV3-2
CDR3 length: 14
J gene: TRBJ1-2
D gene: NA
CDR3 DNA: TGTGCCAGCAGCCACTCCGACAGCAGTTATGGCTACACCTTC
CDR3 protein: CASSHSDSSYGYTF

clone size: NA
V gene: TRBV30
CDR3 length: 13
J gene: TRBJ1-4
D gene: NA
CDR3 DNA: TGTGCCTGCACGGGGTGGAGGGATGAAAAACTGTTTTTT
CDR3 protein: CACTGWRDEKLFF

clone size: NA
V gene: TRBV9
CDR3 length: 15
J gene: TRBJ1-5
D gene: NA
CDR3 DNA: TGTGCCAGCAGCGTAGAAGGGGCCTTTAATCAGCCCCAGCATTTT
CDR3 protein: CASSVEGAFNQPQHF

clone size: NA
V gene: TRBV30
CDR3 length: 14
J gene: TRBJ2-3
D gene: TRBD2
CDR3 DNA: TGTGCCTGGAGTTGGGCGGGGGGCGCAGATACGCAGTATTTT
CDR3 protein: CAWSWAGGADTQYF

clone size: NA
V gene: TRBV5-1
CDR3 length: 18
J gene: TRBJ2-3
D gene: TRBD1
CDR3 DNA: TGCGCCAGCAGCTTGGCCGAACAGGGGGCAACCAGCACAGATACGCAGTATTTT
CDR3 protein: CASSLAEQGATSTDTQYF

clone size: NA
V gene: TRBV7-2
CDR3 length: 18
J gene: TRBJ1-2
D gene: TRBD1
CDR3 DNA: TGTGCCAGCAGCTTAGCCGGACAGGGAAAAGGTCCTATCTATGGCTACACCTTC
CDR3 protein: CASSLAGQGKGPIYGYTF

clone size: NA
V gene: TRBV4-3
CDR3 length: 13
J gene: TRBJ2-5
D gene: NA
CDR3 DNA: TGCGCCAGCAGCCAACCTCGAGGGGGGACCCAGTACTTC
CDR3 protein: CASSQPRGGTQYF

clone size: NA
V gene: TRBV2
CDR3 length: 15
J gene: TRBJ1-1
D gene: NA
CDR3 DNA: TGTGCCAGACCGCGGGGGGGGTACCGGAACACTGAAGCTTTCTTT
CDR3 protein: CARPRGGYRNTEAFF

clone size: once
V gene: TRBV7-8
CDR3 length: 17
J gene: TRBJ1-1
D gene: NA
CDR3 DNA: TGTGCCAGCAGCCCAAAGGGATGGACAGAAACGAACACTGAAGCTTTCTTT
CDR3 protein: CASSPKGWTETNTEAFF

clone size: NA
V gene: TRBV12-3/TRBV12-4
CDR3 length: 12
J gene: TRBJ1-1
D gene: TRBD1
CDR3 DNA: TGTGCCAGCAGCCAACAGGGGTCGCAAGCTTTCTTT
CDR3 protein: CASSQQGSQAFF

clone size: NA
V gene: TRBV19
CDR3 length: 12
J gene: TRBJ2-1
D gene: TRBD1
CDR3 DNA: TGTGCCAGTCAGGACAGGAACAATGAGCAGTTCTTC
CDR3 protein: CASQDRNNEQFF

clone size: NA
V gene: TRBV5-6
CDR3 length: 17
J gene: TRBJ2-1
D gene: TRBD1
CDR3 DNA: TGTGCCAGCAGCGTGCCCCCAGGGGGCGTAACCTACAATGAGCAGTTCTTC
CDR3 protein: CASSVPPGGVTYNEQFF

clone size: NA
V gene: TRBV6-2/TRBV6-3
CDR3 length: 15
J gene: TRBJ1-6
D gene: TRBD1
CDR3 DNA: TGTGCCAGCAGTGCTGACAGGGTCCCGAATTCACCCCTCCACTTT
CDR3 protein: CASSADRVPNSPLHF

clone size: NA
V gene: TRBV25-1
CDR3 length: 15
J gene: TRBJ1-2
D gene: NA
CDR3 DNA: TGTGCCAGCAGTGAGAATCAGTGGCTAAGGGGTGGCTACACCTTC
CDR3 protein: CASSENQWLRGGYTF

clone size: NA
V gene: TRBV9
CDR3 length: 15
J gene: TRBJ1-1
D gene: NA
CDR3 DNA: TGTGCCAGCAGCGACCCACCGGGAGTAAACACTGAAGCTTTCTTT
CDR3 protein: CASSDPPGVNTEAFF

clone size: NA
V gene: TRBV9
CDR3 length: 16
J gene: TRBJ2-5
D gene: TRBD2
CDR3 DNA: TGTGCCAGCAGCGTAGCGGGAGGGATGGTTGAAGAGACCCAGTACTTC
CDR3 protein: CASSVAGGMVEETQYF

clone size: NA
V gene: TRBV10-3
CDR3 length: 15
J gene: TRBJ2-5
D gene: TRBD1
CDR3 DNA: TGTGCCATCAGTGAATCGGGACAGGGAGTGGAGACCCAGTACTTC
CDR3 protein: CAISESGQGVETQYF

clone size: NA
V gene: TRBV12-5
CDR3 length: 16
J gene: TRBJ2-3
D gene: TRBD2
CDR3 DNA: TGTGCTAGTGGTTTGGTACTCGCGGGGGGGCCAGATACGCAGTATTTT
CDR3 protein: CASGLVLAGGPDTQYF

clone size: NA
V gene: TRBV6-2/TRBV6-3
CDR3 length: 16
J gene: TRBJ2-5
D gene: TRBD2
CDR3 DNA: TGTGCCAGCAGTTACTCCCGACTAGCGGGGTGGGAGACCCAGTACTTC
CDR3 protein: CASSYSRLAGWETQYF

clone size: once
V gene: TRBV4-3
CDR3 length: 15
J gene: TRBJ2-1
D gene: TRBD1
CDR3 DNA: TGCGCCAGCAGCCAGGGGACAGGCCCCGAGAATGAGCAGTTCTTC
CDR3 protein: CASSQGTGPENEQFF

clone size: NA
V gene: TRBV6-2/TRBV6-3
CDR3 length: 13
J gene: TRBJ2-2
D gene: NA
CDR3 DNA: TGTGCCAGCAGTCCCGCGGACACCGGGGAGCTGTTTTTT
CDR3 protein: CASSPADTGELFF

clone size: NA
V gene: TRBV7-6
CDR3 length: 15
J gene: TRBJ2-1
D gene: NA
CDR3 DNA: TGTGCCAGCAGCTTGAGGCAGGGGCATCGAAATGAGCAGTTCTTC
CDR3 protein: CASSLRQGHRNEQFF

clone size: NA
V gene: TRBV15
CDR3 length: 15
J gene: TRBJ1-5
D gene: NA
CDR3 DNA: TGTGCCACCAGGTTTCACAGGGAGTTAAGTCAGCCCCAGCATTTT
CDR3 protein: CATRFHRELSQPQHF